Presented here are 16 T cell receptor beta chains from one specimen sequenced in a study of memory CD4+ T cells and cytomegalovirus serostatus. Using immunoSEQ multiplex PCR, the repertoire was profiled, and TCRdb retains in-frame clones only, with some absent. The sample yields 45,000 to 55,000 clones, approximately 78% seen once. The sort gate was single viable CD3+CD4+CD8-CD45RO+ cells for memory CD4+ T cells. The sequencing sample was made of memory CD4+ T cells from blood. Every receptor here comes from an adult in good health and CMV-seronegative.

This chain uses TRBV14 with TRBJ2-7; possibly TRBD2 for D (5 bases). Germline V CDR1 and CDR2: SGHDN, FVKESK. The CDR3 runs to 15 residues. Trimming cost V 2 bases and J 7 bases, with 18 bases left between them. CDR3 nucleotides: TGTGCCAGCAGCCAACGTATTAGCGAAAGGACGGAGCAGTACTTC. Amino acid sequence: CASSQRISERTEQYF.

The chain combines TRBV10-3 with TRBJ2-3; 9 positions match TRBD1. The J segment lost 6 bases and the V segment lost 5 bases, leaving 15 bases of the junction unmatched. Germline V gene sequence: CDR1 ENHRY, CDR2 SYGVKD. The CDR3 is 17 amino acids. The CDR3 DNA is TGTGCCATCAGTACCTCGGGGGACAGGGCCGGCCGTGATACGCAGTATTTT. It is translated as CAISTSGDRAGRDTQYF.

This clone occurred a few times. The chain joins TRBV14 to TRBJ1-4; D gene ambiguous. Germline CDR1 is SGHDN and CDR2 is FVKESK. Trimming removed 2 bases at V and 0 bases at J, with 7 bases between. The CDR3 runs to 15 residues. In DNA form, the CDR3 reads TGTGCCAGCAGCCAAACCGGGACAACTAATGAAAAACTGTTTTTT. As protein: CASSQTGTTNEKLFF.

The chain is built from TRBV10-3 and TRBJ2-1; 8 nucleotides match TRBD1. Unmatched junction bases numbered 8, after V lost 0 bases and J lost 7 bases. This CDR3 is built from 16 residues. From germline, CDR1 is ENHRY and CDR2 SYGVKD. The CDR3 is CAISESKQGARNEQFF. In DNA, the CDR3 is TGTGCCATCAGTGAGTCGAAGCAGGGGGCAAGGAATGAGCAGTTCTTC.

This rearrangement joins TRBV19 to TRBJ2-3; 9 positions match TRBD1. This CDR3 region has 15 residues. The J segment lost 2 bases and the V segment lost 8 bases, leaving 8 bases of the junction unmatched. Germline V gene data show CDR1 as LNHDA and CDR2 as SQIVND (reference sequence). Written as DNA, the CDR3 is TGTGCCAGTTCAAGCCGGGACAGGGACACAGATACGCAGTATTTT. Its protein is CASSSRDRDTDTQYF.

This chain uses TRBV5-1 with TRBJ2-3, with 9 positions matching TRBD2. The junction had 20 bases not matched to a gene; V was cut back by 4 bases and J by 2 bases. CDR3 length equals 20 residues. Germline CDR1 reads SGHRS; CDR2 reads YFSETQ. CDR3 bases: TGCGCCAGCAGCAAAGACGGGTTAGCTAGCGGGGCTAACCCCACAGATACGCAGTATTTT. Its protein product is CASSKDGLASGANPTDTQYF.

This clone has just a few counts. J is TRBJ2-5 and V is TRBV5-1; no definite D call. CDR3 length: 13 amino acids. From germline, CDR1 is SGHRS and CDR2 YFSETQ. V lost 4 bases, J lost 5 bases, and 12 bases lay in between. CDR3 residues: CASSPLPGETQYF. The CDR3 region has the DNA TGCGCCAGCAGCCCGCTCCCCGGGGAGACCCAGTACTTC.

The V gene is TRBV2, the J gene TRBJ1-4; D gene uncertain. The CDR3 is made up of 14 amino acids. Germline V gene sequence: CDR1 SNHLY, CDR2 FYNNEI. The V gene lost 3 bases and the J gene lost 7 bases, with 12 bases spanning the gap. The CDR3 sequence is CASSDGQLGEKLFF. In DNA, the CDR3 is TGTGCCAGCAGTGACGGGCAGCTCGGTGAAAAACTGTTTTTT.

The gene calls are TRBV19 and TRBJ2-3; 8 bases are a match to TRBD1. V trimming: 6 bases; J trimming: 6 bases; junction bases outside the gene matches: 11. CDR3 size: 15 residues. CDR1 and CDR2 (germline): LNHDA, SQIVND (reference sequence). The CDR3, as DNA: TGTGCCAGTAGCACGACAGGGGCCTGGGCGGATACGCAGTATTTT. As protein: CASSTTGAWADTQYF.

As DNA, the CDR3 is TGTGCCAGCAGCCGCCGCGGTGGGACTGAAGCTTTCTTT. Its translation is CASSRRGGTEAFF. The chain is built from TRBV7-8 and TRBJ1-1, with D unclear. The CDR3 spans 13 residues. The ends were cut back, 5 bases at V and 5 bases at J, with 12 bases in the middle. The germline V gene encodes CDR1 SGHVS and CDR2 FQNEAQ.

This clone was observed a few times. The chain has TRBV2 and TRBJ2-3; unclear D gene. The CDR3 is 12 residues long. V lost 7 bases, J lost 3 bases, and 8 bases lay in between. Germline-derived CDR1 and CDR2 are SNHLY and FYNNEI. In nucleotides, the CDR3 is TGTGCCAGCAATCGCAGGACAGATACGCAGTATTTT. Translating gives CASNRRTDTQYF.

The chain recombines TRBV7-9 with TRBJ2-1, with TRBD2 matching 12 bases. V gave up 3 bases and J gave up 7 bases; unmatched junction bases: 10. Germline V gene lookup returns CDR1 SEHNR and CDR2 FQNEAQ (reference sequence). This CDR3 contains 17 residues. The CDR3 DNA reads TGTGCCAGCAGCTTTGCCTTGCTAGCGGGAGGGAGTAATGAGCAGTTCTTC. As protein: CASSFALLAGGSNEQFF.

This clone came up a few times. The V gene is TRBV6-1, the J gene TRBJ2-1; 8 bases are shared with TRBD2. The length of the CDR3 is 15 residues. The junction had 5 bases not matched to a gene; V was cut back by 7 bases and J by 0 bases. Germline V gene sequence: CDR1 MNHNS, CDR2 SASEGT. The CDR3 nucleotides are TGTGCCAGCACCCGTCTAGCGGGCTCCTACAATGAGCAGTTCTTC. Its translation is CASTRLAGSYNEQFF.

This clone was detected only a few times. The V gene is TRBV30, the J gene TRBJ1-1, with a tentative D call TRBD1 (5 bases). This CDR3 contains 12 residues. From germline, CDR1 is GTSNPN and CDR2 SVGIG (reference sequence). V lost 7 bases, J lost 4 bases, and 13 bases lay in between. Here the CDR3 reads CASTGGFTEAFF. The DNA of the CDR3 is TGTGCCTCAACTGGGGGGTTCACTGAAGCTTTCTTT.

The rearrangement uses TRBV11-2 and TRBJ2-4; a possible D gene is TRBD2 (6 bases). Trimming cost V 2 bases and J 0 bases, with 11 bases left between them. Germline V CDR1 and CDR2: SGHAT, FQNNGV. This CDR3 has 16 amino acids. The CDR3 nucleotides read TGTGCCAGCAGCTTATGGGGGGAATTAGCCAAAAACATTCAGTACTTC. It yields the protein CASSLWGELAKNIQYF.

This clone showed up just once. The chain's CDR3 is CSAAGLAGNEQFF. The CDR3 nucleotides read TGCAGCGCCGCGGGACTAGCGGGCAATGAGCAGTTCTTC. The chain links TRBV29-1 to TRBJ2-1, with 12 bases aligning to TRBD2. The germline gives CDR1 SQVTM, CDR2 ANQGSEA. V gave up 7 bases and J gave up 6 bases; unmatched junction bases: 4. There are 13 residues in the CDR3.